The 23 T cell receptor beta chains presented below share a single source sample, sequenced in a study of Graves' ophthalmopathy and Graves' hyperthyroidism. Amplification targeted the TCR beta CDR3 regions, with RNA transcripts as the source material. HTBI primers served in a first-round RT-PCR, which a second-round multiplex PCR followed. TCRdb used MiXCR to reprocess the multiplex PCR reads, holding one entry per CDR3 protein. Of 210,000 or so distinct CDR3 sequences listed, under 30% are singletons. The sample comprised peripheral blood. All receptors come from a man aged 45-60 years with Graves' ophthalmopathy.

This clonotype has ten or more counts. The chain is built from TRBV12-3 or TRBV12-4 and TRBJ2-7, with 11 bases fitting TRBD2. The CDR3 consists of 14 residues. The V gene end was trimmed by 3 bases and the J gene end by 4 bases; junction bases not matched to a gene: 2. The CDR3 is CASSFLAGGYEQYF. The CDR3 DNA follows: TGTGCCAGCAGTTTCCTAGCGGGGGGATACGAGCAGTACTTC.

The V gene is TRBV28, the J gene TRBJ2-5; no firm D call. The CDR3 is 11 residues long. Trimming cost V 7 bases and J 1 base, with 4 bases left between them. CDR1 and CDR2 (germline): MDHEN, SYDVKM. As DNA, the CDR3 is TGTGCCAGCAAACTCCAAGAGACCCAGTACTTC. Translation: CASKLQETQYF. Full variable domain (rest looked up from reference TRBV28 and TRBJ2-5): DVKVTQSSRYLVKRTGEKVFLECVQDMDHENMFWYRQDPGLGLRLIYFSYDVKMKEKGDIPEGYSVSREKKERFSLILESASTNQTSMYLCASKLQETQYFGPGTRLLVL.

The CDR3 loop reads CASLTGGGEQYF. The CDR3 nucleotides read TGTGCCAGCCTAACGGGAGGCGGCGAGCAGTACTTC. The chain employs TRBV6-1 and TRBJ2-7; 7 positions match TRBD2. Germline V gives CDR1 MNHNS, CDR2 SASEGT. Losses at the gene ends were 8 bases for V and 6 bases for J; bases not matched to a gene: 7. The CDR3 extends over 12 amino acids.

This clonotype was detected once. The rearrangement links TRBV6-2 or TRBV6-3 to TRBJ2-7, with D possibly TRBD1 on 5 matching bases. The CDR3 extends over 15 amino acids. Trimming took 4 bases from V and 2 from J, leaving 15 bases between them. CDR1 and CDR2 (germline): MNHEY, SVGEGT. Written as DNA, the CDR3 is TGTGCCAGCAGTTCCCTCTGGCAGGGCACCTACGAGCAGTACTTC. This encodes CASSSLWQGTYEQYF.

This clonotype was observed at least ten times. The CDR3 bases are TGCAGTGCGCGCCTAGCGGGAGGGTTGGAGACCCAGTACTTC. Protein sequence: CSARLAGGLETQYF. This chain links TRBV20-1 with TRBJ2-5; 12 bases match TRBD2. The germline V gene encodes CDR1 DFQATT and CDR2 SNEGSKA (reference sequence). The CDR3 has 14 residues. The V and J ends lost 6 bases and 5 bases, in that order; junction bases with no gene match: 7.

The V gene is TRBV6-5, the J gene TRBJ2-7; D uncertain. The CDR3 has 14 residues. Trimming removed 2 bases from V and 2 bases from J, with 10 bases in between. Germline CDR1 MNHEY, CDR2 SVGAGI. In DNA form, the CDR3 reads TGTGCCAGCAGTTACGGAGCGTACCCCTACGAGCAGTACTTC. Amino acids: CASSYGAYPYEQYF.

The CDR3 DNA follows: TGTGCCAGCAGCCAAGATCCTGGGGATGTGCAGCAGTACTTC. It is translated as CASSQDPGDVQQYF. The chain joins TRBV14 to TRBJ2-7; D remains unclear. CDR3 length equals 14 residues. Trimming pared 0 bases from V and 8 bases from J, leaving 14 bases between. Germline CDR1 and CDR2: SGHDN and FVKESK.

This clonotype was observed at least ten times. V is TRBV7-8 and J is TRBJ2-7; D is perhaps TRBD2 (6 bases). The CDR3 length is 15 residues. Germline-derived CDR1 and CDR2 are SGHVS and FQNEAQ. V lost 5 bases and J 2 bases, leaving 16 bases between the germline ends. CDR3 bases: TGTGCCAGCAGCGTCGGGACCACGGGAGCCTACGAGCAGTACTTC. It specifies CASSVGTTGAYEQYF.

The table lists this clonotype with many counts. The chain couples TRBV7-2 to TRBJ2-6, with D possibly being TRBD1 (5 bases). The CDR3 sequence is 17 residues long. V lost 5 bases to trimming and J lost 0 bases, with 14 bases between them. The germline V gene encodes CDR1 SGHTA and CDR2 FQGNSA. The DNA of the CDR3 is TGTGCCAGCAGCCCACCTCCGACAGTCTCTGGGGCCAACGTCCTGACTTTC. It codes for CASSPPPTVSGANVLTF. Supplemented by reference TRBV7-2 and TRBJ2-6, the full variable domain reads GAGVSQSPSNKVTEKGKDVELRCDPISGHTALYWYRQSLGQGLEFLIYFQGNSAPDKSGLPSDRFSAERTGGSVSTLTIQRTQQEDSAVYLCASSPPPTVSGANVLTFGAGSRLTVL.

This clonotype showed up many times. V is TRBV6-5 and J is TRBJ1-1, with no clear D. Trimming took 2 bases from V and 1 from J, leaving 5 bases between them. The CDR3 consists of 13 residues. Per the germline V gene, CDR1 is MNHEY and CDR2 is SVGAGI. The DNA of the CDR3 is TGTGCCAGCAGTTACCTCGAGAACACTGAAGCTTTCTTT. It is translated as CASSYLENTEAFF.

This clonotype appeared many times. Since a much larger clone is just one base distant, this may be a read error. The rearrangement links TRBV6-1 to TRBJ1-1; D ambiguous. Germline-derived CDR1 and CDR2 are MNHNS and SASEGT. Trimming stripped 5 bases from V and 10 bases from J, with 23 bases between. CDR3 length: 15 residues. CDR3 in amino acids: CASSTKQSGPLGAFF. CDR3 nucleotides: TGTGCCAGCAGTACAAAACAGAGCGGCCCGTTAGGAGCTTTCTTT.

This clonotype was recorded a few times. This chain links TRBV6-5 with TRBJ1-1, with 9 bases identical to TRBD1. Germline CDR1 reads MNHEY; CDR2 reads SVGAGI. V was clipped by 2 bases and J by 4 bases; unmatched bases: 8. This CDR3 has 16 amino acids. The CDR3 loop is CASSYPKGTGPTEAFF. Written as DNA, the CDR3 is TGTGCCAGCAGTTACCCCAAAGGGACAGGGCCCACTGAAGCTTTCTTT.

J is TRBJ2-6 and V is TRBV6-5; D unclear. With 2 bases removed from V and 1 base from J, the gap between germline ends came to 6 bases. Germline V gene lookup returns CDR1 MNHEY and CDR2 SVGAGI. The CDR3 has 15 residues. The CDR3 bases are TGTGCCAGCAGTTACGACGTATCTGGGGCCAACGTCCTGACTTTC. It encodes CASSYDVSGANVLTF.

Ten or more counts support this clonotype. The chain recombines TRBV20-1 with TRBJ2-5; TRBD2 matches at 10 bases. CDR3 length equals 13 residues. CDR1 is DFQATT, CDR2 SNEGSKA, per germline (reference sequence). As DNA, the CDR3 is TGCATACCAGCGGGAGGGCCCCGAGAGACCCAGTACTTC. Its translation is CIPAGGPRETQYF.

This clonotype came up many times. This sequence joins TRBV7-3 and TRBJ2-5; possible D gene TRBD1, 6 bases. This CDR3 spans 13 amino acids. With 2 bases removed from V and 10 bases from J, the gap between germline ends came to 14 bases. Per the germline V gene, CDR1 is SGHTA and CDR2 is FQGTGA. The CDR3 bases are TGTGCCAGCAGCTTAGTAGGGACAATAAACCAGTACTTC. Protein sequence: CASSLVGTINQYF.

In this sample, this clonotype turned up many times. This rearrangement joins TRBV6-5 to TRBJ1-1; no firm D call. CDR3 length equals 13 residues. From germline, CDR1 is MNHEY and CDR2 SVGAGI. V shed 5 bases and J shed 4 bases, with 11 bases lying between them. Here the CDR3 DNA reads TGTGCCAGCAGTCTGCGGACTGCCACTGAAGCTTTCTTT. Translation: CASSLRTATEAFF.

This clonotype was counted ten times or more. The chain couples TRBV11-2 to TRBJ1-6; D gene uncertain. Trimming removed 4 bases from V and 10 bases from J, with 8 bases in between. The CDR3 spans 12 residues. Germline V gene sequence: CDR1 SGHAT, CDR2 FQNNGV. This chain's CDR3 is CASSSERSPLHF. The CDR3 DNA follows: TGTGCCAGCAGCTCAGAAAGATCACCCCTCCACTTT. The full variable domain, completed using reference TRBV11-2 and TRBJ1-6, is EAGVAQSPRYKIIEKRQSVAFWCNPISGHATLYWYQQILGQGPKLLIQFQNNGVVDDSQLPKDRFSAERLKGVDSTLKIQPAKLEDSAVYLCASSSERSPLHFGNGTRLTVT.

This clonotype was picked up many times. DNA of the CDR3: TGTGCCAGCAGTCCCGGGACAGGGAAAATCTCCTACGAGCAGTACTTC. The encoded protein is CASSPGTGKISYEQYF. The chain combines TRBV28 with TRBJ2-7; TRBD1 matches at 9 bases. The germline CDR1 and CDR2 sequences are MDHEN and SYDVKM. CDR3 length equals 16 residues. The V gene end was trimmed by 5 bases and the J gene end by 0 bases; junction bases not matched to a gene: 8.

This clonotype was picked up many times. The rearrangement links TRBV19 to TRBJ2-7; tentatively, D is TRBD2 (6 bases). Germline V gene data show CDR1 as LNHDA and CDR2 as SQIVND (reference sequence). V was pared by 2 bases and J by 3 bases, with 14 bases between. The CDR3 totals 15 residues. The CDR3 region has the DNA TGTGCCAGTAGTATACAACCTAGCGCGAACTACGAGCAGTACTTC. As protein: CASSIQPSANYEQYF.

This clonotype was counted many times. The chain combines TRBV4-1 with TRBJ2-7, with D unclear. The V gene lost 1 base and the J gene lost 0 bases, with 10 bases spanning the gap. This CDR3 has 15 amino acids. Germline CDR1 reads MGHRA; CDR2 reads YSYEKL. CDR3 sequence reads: CASSQASASSYEQYF. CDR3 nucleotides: TGCGCCAGCAGCCAAGCGAGCGCGAGCTCCTACGAGCAGTACTTC.

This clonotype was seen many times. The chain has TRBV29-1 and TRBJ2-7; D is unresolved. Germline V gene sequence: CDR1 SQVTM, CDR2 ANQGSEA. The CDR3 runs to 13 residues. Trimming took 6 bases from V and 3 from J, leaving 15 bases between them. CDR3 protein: CSVPRLGSYEQYF. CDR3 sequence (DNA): TGCAGCGTCCCAAGGTTGGGAAGCTACGAGCAGTACTTC.

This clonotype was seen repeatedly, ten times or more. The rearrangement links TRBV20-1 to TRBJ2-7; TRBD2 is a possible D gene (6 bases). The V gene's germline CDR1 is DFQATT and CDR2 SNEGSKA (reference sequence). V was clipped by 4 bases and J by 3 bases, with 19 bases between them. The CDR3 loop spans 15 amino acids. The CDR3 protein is CSAINAGTPDYEQYF. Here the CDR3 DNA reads TGCAGTGCTATAAACGCCGGGACTCCGGACTACGAGCAGTACTTC.

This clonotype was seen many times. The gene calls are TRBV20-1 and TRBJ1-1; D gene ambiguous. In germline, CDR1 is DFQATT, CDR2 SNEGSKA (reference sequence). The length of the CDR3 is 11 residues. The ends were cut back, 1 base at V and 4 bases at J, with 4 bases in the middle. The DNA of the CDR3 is TGCAGTGCTAGAGGGGGCACTGAAGCTTTCTTT. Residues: CSARGGTEAFF.